This T cell receptor (beta chain) was recorded in a study of cytomegalovirus exposure and HLA in healthy donors. Profiling relied on immunoSEQ multiplex PCR, and the TCRdb table lists in-frame clones only, not all of them. The sample holds 120,000 to 150,000 clones, almost 90% seen once. As regards this clone: Its specificity is unknown.

Study-level points and caveats: In vitro assays verified that three CMV-associated chains recognized CMV antigens specifically. According to a subsequent analysis, TCR clusters identified in the first cohort showed a tendency to co-occur across the approximately 110 validation repertoires. Researchers counted 150 to 200 TCR beta chains as cytomegalovirus-associated.

The sequence derives from a woman aged 18-29 years in good health and CMV-seropositive. The sequenced material came from PBMCs.

CDR3: CASTQASGGQETQYF. CDR3 DNA sequence: TGTGCCAGCACTCAGGCTAGCGGGGGACAAGAGACCCAGTACTTC. The J gene is TRBJ2-5, the V gene TRBV9; 10 bases agree with TRBD2. V lost 6 bases and J lost 2; bases outside the gene matches: 7. This CDR3 contains 15 residues. The germline gives CDR1 SGDLS, CDR2 YYNGEE. Full variable domain (outside the CDR3, taken from reference TRBV9 and TRBJ2-5): DSGVTQTPKHLITATGQRVTLRCSPRSGDLSVYWYQQSLDQGLQFLIQYYNGEERAKGNILERFSAQQFPDLHSELNLSSLELGDSALYFCASTQASGGQETQYFGPGTRLLVL.